These 25 T cell receptor beta chains were all obtained from the same sample, sequenced in a study of blood T cell repertoires in COVID-19. Some clones are missing from TCRdb's copy, which holds only in-frame ones; the method was immunoSEQ multiplex PCR. The table lists 100,000 or so clones, about 86% of them singletons. Sequencing was performed on PBMCs or T cells enriched from blood (not recorded which). Source of these receptors: a woman between 45 and 60 years old who had recovered from COVID-19.

This clone occurred once. The J gene is TRBJ2-3, the V gene TRBV5-1; TRBD2 matches 10 bases. With V trimmed by 3 bases and J by 1 base, 8 bases remained unmatched. The CDR3 totals 17 residues. CDR1 is SGHRS, CDR2 YFSETQ, per germline. The chain's CDR3 is CASSSREREGRTDTQYF. The DNA for the CDR3 is TGCGCCAGCAGCTCCAGGGAGCGGGAGGGACGCACAGATACGCAGTATTTT. The entire variable domain, with the rest obtained from reference TRBV5-1 and TRBJ2-3, is as follows: KAGVTQTPRYLIKTRGQQVTLSCSPISGHRSVSWYQQTPGQGLQFLFEYFSETQRNKGNFPGRFSGRQFSNSRSEMNVSTLELGDSALYLCASSSREREGRTDTQYFGPGTRLTVL.

V is TRBV6-6 and J is TRBJ2-7, with a weak D call TRBD1 (6 bases). The germline gives CDR1 MNHNY, CDR2 SVGAGI (reference sequence). Trimming took off 6 bases at V and 9 bases at J, with 24 bases between the two ends. The CDR3 spans 15 residues. Here the CDR3 reads CASRPNRASEVRQYF. In nucleotides, the CDR3 is TGTGCCAGCAGACCCAACAGGGCGAGTGAAGTAAGGCAGTACTTC.

The rearrangement links TRBV5-6 to TRBJ2-5, with 7 positions matching TRBD2. This CDR3 has 15 amino acids. Germline V gives CDR1 SGHDT, CDR2 YYEEEE. The ends lost 1 base at V and 3 bases at J; junction bases unmatched: 6. The CDR3 loop is CASSLPGGNEETQYF. CDR3 sequence (DNA): TGTGCCAGCAGCTTGCCGGGGGGAAACGAAGAGACCCAGTACTTC. The full variable domain, its missing parts supplied by reference TRBV5-6 and TRBJ2-5, is DAGVTQSPTHLIKTRGQQVTLRCSPKSGHDTVSWYQQALGQGPQFIFQYYEEEERQRGNFPDRFSGHQFPNYSSELNVNALLLGDSALYLCASSLPGGNEETQYFGPGTRLLVL.

The genes are TRBV2 and TRBJ2-5; 7 nucleotides line up with TRBD2. Germline V lookup: CDR1 SNHLY, CDR2 FYNNEI. Trimming took 5 bases from V and 1 from J; bases not matched to a gene: 7. The CDR3 spans 15 residues. CDR3 region: CASSLAGLLQETQYF. For the CDR3, the DNA is TGTGCCAGCAGTTTAGCGGGTCTACTCCAAGAGACCCAGTACTTC.

In nucleotides, the CDR3 is TGTGCCAGCAGTCCGTCGACTTGGCAGCCCCAGCATTTT. It is translated as CASSPSTWQPQHF. The V call is TRBV28, the J call TRBJ1-5; D is unresolved. V lost 5 bases and J 7 bases, leaving 12 bases between the germline ends. Germline V gene data show CDR1 as MDHEN and CDR2 as SYDVKM. The CDR3 runs to 13 residues.

CDR3 region: CASTIQDEQFF. Here the CDR3 DNA reads TGTGCCAGCACCATTCAGGATGAGCAGTTCTTC. This rearrangement joins TRBV7-9 to TRBJ2-1; D gene unclear. Trimming cost V 7 bases and J 8 bases, with 9 bases left between them. CDR3 length: 11 residues. Germline V gene data show CDR1 as SEHNR and CDR2 as FQNEAQ (reference sequence).

The chain joins TRBV10-1 to TRBJ2-3, with 7 bases aligning to TRBD2. CDR1 WNHNN and CDR2 SYGVQD come from the germline V gene (reference sequence). Trimming took 6 bases from V and 4 from J; bases not matched to a gene: 10. The CDR3 is 15 amino acids. CDR3 DNA: TGCGCCAGCAGCCGGTCCGGGACTACTGCAGATACGCAGTATTTT. Its translation is CASSRSGTTADTQYF.

The chain carries TRBV28 and TRBJ1-1; D is perhaps TRBD1 (5 bases). In germline, CDR1 is MDHEN, CDR2 SYDVKM. V was pared by 6 bases and J by 3 bases, with 20 bases between. The CDR3 runs to 16 residues. This CDR3 reads CASRYGGGTMYTEAFF. The DNA of the CDR3 is TGTGCCAGCAGGTACGGGGGTGGGACGATGTACACTGAAGCTTTCTTT.

This chain uses TRBV19 with TRBJ2-2, with TRBD1 matching over 8 bases. In germline, CDR1 is LNHDA, CDR2 SQIVND (reference sequence). V gave up 3 bases and J gave up 5 bases; unmatched junction bases: 11. The CDR3 sequence is 17 residues long. In nucleotides, the CDR3 is TGTGCCAGTAGTATTCTACCTCGGGACAGGTTAACCGGGGAGCTGTTTTTT. This gives the protein CASSILPRDRLTGELFF. The whole variable domain, remainder taken from reference TRBV19 and TRBJ2-2, is DGGITQSPKYLFRKEGQNVTLSCEQNLNHDAMYWYRQDPGQGLRLIYYSQIVNDFQKGDIAEGYSVSREKKESFPLTVTSAQKNPTAFYLCASSILPRDRLTGELFFGEGSRLTVL.

The rearrangement uses TRBV10-1 and TRBJ2-1; 10 nucleotides agree with TRBD2. The V segment lost 0 bases and the J segment 10 bases; nucleotides outside the gene matches: 6. The CDR3 contains 15 residues. Germline lookup yields CDR1 WNHNN and CDR2 SYGVQD (reference sequence). The CDR3 loop is CASSESSGGAEEQFF. DNA for the CDR3: TGCGCCAGCAGTGAGTCGAGCGGGGGGGCGGAGGAGCAGTTCTTC.

The V call is TRBV24-1, the J call TRBJ2-3, with D tentatively TRBD2 (5 bases). Germline V CDR1 and CDR2: KGHDR, SFDVKD. The CDR3 has 14 residues. The V and J ends lost 5 bases and 1 base respectively, with 9 bases between them. The CDR3 DNA sequence: TGTGCCACCAGTGGGGTTAGCGGCACAGATACGCAGTATTTT. Its translation is CATSGVSGTDTQYF.

The gene calls are TRBV29-1 and TRBJ1-2, with D perhaps TRBD1 (6 bases). The CDR3 totals 12 residues. CDR1 is SQVTM and CDR2 is ANQGSEA in the germline V gene. Trimming pared 3 bases from V and 8 bases from J, leaving 13 bases between. The CDR3 is CSVDLGAWGYTF. In DNA form, the CDR3 reads TGCAGCGTTGATCTGGGGGCTTGGGGCTACACCTTC.

This clone has more than one count but fewer than ten. This chain uses TRBV11-2 with TRBJ2-1; perhaps TRBD1 as D (6 bases). V was trimmed by 4 bases and J by 7 bases, leaving 14 bases between them. This CDR3 is 14 amino acids long. Germline CDR1 and CDR2: SGHAT and FQNNGV. The CDR3 DNA is TGTGCCAGCAGCTCCCTGGCAGGGGTGAATGAGCAGTTCTTC. Amino acid sequence: CASSSLAGVNEQFF.

The chain uses TRBV6-5 and TRBJ2-7; 8 positions match TRBD2. CDR1 is MNHEY and CDR2 is SVGAGI in the germline V gene. The CDR3 length is 15 residues. V gave up 6 bases and J gave up 4 bases; unmatched junction bases: 11. The CDR3 loop is CASSRGLAGSYEQYF. DNA for the CDR3: TGTGCCAGCAGCCGTGGGTTAGCGGGGAGTTACGAGCAGTACTTC.

The genes are TRBV9 and TRBJ2-7; D not resolved. This CDR3 comprises 14 residues. Germline V gives CDR1 SGDLS, CDR2 YYNGEE. Trimming took off 0 bases at V and 1 base at J, with 8 bases between the two ends. The CDR3 DNA sequence: TGTGCCAGCAGCGTAGAAATACAGTCCTACGAGCAGTACTTC. This translates into CASSVEIQSYEQYF.

This chain uses TRBV19 with TRBJ1-5; 9 positions agree with TRBD1. V lost 6 bases and J lost 2; bases outside the gene matches: 20. The CDR3 has 20 amino acids. CDR1 and CDR2 (germline): LNHDA, SQIVND (reference sequence). For the CDR3, the DNA is TGTGCCAGTAGCCCATCCCGTTTGGGACAGGGCTCTTATGGCAATCAGCCCCAGCATTTT. It encodes CASSPSRLGQGSYGNQPQHF.

The chain uses TRBV2 and TRBJ1-6; 7 positions agree with TRBD1. This CDR3 is 13 amino acids long. With 11 bases clipped from V and 10 bases from J, the junction kept 11 bases outside the gene matches. The germline gives CDR1 SNHLY, CDR2 FYNNEI. The CDR3 nucleotides read TGTGCCGTAAGACAGGGCTGGGGCTCACCCCTCCACTTT. It is translated as CAVRQGWGSPLHF.

The rearrangement links TRBV5-1 to TRBJ2-3; TRBD2 agrees at 7 bases. The germline CDR1 and CDR2 sequences are SGHRS and YFSETQ. This CDR3 has 16 residues. V lost 4 bases and J lost 5; bases outside the gene matches: 13. CDR3 loop: CASSPLRGGPRDTQYF. The CDR3 DNA is TGCGCCAGCAGCCCTCTGAGGGGAGGGCCGCGAGATACGCAGTATTTT.

The V gene is TRBV3-1 (or the pseudogene TRBV3-2), the J gene TRBJ2-7; D is perhaps TRBD1 (5 bases). The CDR3 totals 14 residues. Germline CDR1 reads LGHDT; CDR2 reads YNNKEL (reference sequence). The V end lost 1 base, the J end lost 3 bases, and 10 bases lay between the germline ends. CDR3 bases: TGTGCCAGCAGCCAAGGTGGGCAGGGCTACGAGCAGTACTTC. Translation: CASSQGGQGYEQYF.

V gene TRBV28 combines with J gene TRBJ2-1; 7 positions match TRBD2. The CDR3 is 15 residues long. V was pared by 2 bases and J by 5 bases, with 6 bases of the junction left unmatched. Germline-derived CDR1 and CDR2 are MDHEN and SYDVKM. CDR3 amino acids: CASSLRGRADNEQFF. CDR3 coding DNA: TGTGCCAGCAGTTTACGGGGGAGGGCCGACAATGAGCAGTTCTTC.

The chain is built from TRBV11-3 and TRBJ2-1, with no clear D. The V end was cut by 0 bases, the J end by 4 bases, with 4 bases between. The CDR3 consists of 13 residues. Germline CDR1 is SGHNT and CDR2 is YENEEA. In DNA, the CDR3 is TGTGCCAGCAGCTTAGACAGTTACAATGAGCAGTTCTTC. Translated, it gives CASSLDSYNEQFF. The full variable domain, completed using reference TRBV11-3 and TRBJ2-1, is EAGVVQSPRYKIIEKKQPVAFWCNPISGHNTLYWYLQNLGQGPELLIRYENEEAVDDSQLPKDRFSAERLKGVDSTLKIQPAELGDSAVYLCASSLDSYNEQFFGPGTRLTVL.

V gene TRBV19 combines with J gene TRBJ2-2; the match to TRBD1 covers 9 bases. The J segment lost 3 bases and the V segment lost 4 bases, leaving 6 bases of the junction unmatched. Germline V gene sequence: CDR1 LNHDA, CDR2 SQIVND (reference sequence). CDR3 length: 16 amino acids. The CDR3 DNA reads as TGTGCCAGTAGTAGCATCGGGGACAGGGACACCGGGGAGCTGTTTTTT. Translation: CASSSIGDRDTGELFF. Filled out from reference TRBV19 and TRBJ2-2, the complete variable domain reads DGGITQSPKYLFRKEGQNVTLSCEQNLNHDAMYWYRQDPGQGLRLIYYSQIVNDFQKGDIAEGYSVSREKKESFPLTVTSAQKNPTAFYLCASSSIGDRDTGELFFGEGSRLTVL.

V usage is TRBV6-6 and J usage is TRBJ1-2; the match to TRBD1 covers 9 bases. The length of the CDR3 is 15 residues. CDR1 is MNHNY and CDR2 is SVGAGI in the germline V gene (reference sequence). With 4 bases clipped from V and 0 bases from J, the junction kept 3 bases outside the gene matches. The CDR3 nucleotides are TGTGCCAGCAGTTCCGGGACAGGGCCTAACTATGGCTACACCTTC. This translates into CASSSGTGPNYGYTF.

The chain recombines TRBV7-7 with TRBJ1-3; 7 nucleotides align to TRBD1. The germline V gene has CDR1 SSHAT and CDR2 FNYEAQ (reference sequence). The CDR3 runs to 15 residues. The junction had 4 bases not matched to a gene; V was cut back by 5 bases and J by 0 bases. The CDR3 region is CASSAGQSSGNTIYF. In DNA form, the CDR3 reads TGTGCCAGCAGCGCGGGACAGTCCTCTGGAAACACCATATATTTT.

The chain recombines TRBV10-3 with TRBJ2-7; TRBD1 matches 7 bases. The CDR3 spans 13 residues. V lost 5 bases, J lost 0 bases, and 1 base stayed unmatched. Germline lookup yields CDR1 ENHRY and CDR2 SYGVKD. CDR3 sequence reads: CAISRDSSYEQYF. CDR3 DNA sequence: TGTGCCATCAGTAGGGACAGCTCCTACGAGCAGTACTTC.